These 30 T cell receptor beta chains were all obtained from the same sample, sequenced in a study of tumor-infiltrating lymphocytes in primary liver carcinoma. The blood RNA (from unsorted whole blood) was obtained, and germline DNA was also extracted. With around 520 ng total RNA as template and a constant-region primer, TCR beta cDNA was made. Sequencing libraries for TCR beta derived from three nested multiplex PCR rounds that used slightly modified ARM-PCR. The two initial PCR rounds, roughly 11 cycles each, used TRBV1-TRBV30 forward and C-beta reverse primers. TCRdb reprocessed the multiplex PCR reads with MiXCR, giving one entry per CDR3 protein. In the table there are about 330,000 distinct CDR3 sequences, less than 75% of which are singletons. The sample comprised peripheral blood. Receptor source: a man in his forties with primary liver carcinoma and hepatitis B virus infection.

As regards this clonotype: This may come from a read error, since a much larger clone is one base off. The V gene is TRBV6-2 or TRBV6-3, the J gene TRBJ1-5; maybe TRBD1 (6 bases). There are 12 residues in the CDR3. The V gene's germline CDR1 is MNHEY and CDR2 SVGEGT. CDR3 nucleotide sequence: TGTGCCAGCAGACAGGGCAATCATCCCCAGCATTTT. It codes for CASRQGNHPQHF.

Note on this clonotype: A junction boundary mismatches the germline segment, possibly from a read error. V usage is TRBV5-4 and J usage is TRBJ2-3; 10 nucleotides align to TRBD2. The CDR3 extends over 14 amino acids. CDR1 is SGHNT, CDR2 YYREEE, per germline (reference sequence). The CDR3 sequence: CASNLSSGGDMQYF. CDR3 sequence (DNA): TGTGCCAGCAACTTGTCTAGCGGGGGTGATATGCAGTATTTT.

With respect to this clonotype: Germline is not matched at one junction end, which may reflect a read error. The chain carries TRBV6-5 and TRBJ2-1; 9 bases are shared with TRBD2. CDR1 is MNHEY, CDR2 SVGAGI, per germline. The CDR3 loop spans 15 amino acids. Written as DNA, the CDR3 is TGTGCCAGCAGTTACTCGACTAGCGGTAACAATGAGCAGTTCTTT. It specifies CASSYSTSGNNEQFF.

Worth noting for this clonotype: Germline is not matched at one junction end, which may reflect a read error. This CDR3 reads CVSSQTPNGVETQYF. DNA for the CDR3: TGTGTCAGCAGCCAAACCCCCAATGGGGTAGAGACCCAGTACTTC. The chain links TRBV6-2 or TRBV6-3 to TRBJ2-5; D is undetermined. The CDR3 has 15 amino acids. CDR1 MNHEY and CDR2 SVGEGT come from the germline V gene.

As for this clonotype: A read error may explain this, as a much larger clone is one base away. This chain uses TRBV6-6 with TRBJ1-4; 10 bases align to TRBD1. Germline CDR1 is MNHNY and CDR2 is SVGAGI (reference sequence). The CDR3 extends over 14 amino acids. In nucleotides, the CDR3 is TGTGCCAGCAGTCGGACAGGGGGGAATGATAAACTGTTTTTT. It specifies CASSRTGGNDKLFF.

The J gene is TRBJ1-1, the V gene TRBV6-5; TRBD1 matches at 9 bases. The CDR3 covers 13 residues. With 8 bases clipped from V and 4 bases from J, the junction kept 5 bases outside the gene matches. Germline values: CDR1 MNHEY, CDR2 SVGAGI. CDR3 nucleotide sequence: TGTGCCAGCGGAGCGGGACAGGGCACTGAAGCTTTCTTT. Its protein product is CASGAGQGTEAFF.

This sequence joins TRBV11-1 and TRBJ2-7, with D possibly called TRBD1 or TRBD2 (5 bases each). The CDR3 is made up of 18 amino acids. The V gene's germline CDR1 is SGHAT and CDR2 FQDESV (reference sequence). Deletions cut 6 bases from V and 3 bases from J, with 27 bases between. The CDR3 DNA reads TGTGCCAGCAGTACCCTTTCCGGGACGGGGTTTTTCTTCTACGAGCAGTACTTC. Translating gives CASSTLSGTGFFFYEQYF.

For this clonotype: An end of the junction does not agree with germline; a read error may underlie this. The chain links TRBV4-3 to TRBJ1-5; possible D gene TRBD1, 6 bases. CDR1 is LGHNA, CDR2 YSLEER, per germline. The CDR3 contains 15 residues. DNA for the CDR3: TGCGCCTGCAGCCAAGATCAGGGAGGGGGAAAGCCCCAGCATTTT. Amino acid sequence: CACSQDQGGGKPQHF.

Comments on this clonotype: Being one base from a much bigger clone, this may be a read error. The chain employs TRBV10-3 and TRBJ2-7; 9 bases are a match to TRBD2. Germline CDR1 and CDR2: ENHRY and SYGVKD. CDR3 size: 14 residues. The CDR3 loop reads CTISELAGASEQYF. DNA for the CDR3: TGTACCATCAGTGAGTTAGCGGGAGCGTCCGAGCAGTACTTC.

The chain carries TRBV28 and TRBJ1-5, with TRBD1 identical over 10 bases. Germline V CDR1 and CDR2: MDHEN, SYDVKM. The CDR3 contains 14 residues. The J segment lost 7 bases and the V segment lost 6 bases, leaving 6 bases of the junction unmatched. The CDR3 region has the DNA TGTGCCAGCAGAAGACAGGGGGCCGGGCAGCCCCAGCATTTT. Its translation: CASRRQGAGQPQHF.

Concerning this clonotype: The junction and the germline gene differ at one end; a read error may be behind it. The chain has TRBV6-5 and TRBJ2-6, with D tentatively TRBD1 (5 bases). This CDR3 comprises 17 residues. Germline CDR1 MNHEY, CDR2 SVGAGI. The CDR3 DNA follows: TGTGCCAGCAGTTCCGGACATGGGGCGTCTGGGGCCAACGTTCTGACTTTC. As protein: CASSSGHGASGANVLTF.

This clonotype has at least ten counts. CDR3 in amino acids: CAISESTGLAGARTYEQFF. Written as DNA, the CDR3 is TGTGCCATCAGTGAGTCGACCGGACTAGCGGGAGCCCGTACCTATGAGCAGTTCTTC. This chain links TRBV10-3 with TRBJ2-1; TRBD2 matches at 13 bases. Germline CDR1 is ENHRY and CDR2 is SYGVKD. This CDR3 region has 19 residues. The V gene end was trimmed by 0 bases and the J gene end by 8 bases; junction bases not matched to a gene: 13.

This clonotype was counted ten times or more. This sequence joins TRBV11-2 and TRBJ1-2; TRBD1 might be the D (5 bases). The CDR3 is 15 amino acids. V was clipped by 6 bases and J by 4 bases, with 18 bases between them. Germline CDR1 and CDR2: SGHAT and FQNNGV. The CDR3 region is CASRTSGGGGYGYTF. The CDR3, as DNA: TGTGCCAGCAGGACCTCGGGGGGGGGGGGCTATGGCTACACCTTC.

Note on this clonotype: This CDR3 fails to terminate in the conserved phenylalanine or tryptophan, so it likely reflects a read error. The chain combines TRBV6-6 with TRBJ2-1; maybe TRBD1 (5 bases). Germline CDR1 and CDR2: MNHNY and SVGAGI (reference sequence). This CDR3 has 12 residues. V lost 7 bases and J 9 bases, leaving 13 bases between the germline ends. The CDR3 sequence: CASKDPQGEQFL. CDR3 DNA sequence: TGTGCCAGCAAGGACCCCCAGGGTGAGCAGTTCTTA.

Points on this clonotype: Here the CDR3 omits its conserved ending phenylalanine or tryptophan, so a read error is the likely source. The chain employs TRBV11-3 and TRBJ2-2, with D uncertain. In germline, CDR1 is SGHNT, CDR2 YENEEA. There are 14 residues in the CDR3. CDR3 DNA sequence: TGTGCCAACAGCTTAGGTGGGAACACCCGGGAGCTGTTTCTT. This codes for CANSLGGNTRELFL.

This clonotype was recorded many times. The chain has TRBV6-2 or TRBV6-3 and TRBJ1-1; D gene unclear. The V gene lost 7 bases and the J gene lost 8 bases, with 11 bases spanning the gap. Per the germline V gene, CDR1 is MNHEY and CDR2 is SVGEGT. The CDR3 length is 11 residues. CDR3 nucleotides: TGTGCCAGCACCGACACTGGGGAAGCTTTCTTT. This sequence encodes CASTDTGEAFF.

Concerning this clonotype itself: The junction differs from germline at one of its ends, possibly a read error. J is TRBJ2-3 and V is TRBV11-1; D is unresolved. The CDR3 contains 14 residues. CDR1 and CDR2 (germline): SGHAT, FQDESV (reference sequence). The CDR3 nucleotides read TGTGCCAGCAGGGTTGGGGTCCACATAGATACGCAGTATTTC. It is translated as CASRVGVHIDTQYF. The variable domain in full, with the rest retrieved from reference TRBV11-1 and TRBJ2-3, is EAEVAQSPRYKITEKSQAVAFWCDPISGHATLYWYRQILGQGPELLVQFQDESVVDDSQLPKDRFSAERLKGVDSTLKIQPAELGDSAMYLCASRVGVHIDTQYFGPGTRLTVL.

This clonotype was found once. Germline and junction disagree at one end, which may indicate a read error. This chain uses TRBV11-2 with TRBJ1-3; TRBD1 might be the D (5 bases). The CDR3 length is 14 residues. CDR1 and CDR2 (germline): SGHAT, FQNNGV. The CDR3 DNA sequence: TGTGCCAGGAGCTTATACGGGGCTGTAAACACCATATATTTT. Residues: CARSLYGAVNTIYF.

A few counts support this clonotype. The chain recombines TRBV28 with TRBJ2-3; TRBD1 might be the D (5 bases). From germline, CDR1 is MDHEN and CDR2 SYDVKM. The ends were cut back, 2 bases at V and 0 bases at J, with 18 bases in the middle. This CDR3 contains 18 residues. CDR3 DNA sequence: TGTGCCAGCAGTTTAAACCCCCAGACAGATGCTAGCACAGATACGCAGTATTTT. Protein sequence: CASSLNPQTDASTDTQYF.

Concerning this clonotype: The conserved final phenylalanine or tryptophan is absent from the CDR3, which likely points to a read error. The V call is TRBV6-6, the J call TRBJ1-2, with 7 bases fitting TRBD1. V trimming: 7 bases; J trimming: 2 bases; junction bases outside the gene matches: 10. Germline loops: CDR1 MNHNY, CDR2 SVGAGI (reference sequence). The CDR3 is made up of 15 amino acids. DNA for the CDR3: TGTGCCAGCAACCGGAGACAGGGCCCCAACTATGGCTACACCGTC. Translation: CASNRRQGPNYGYTV.

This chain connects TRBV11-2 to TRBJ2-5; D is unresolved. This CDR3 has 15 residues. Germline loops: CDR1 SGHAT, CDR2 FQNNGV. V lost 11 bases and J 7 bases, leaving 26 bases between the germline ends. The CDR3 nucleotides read TGTGCCGGCCAGCTAAAGGACGATCAGGTTGGGACCCAGTACTTC. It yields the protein CAGQLKDDQVGTQYF.

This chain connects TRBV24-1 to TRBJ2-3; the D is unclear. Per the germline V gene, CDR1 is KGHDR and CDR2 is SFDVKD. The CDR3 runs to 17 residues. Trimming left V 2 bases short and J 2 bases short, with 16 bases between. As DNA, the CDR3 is TGTGCCACCAGTGATTCCGACTCCTATATGCTCACAGATACGCAGTATTTT. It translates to CATSDSDSYMLTDTQYF.

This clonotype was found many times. The CDR3: CASSQSRALTGELFF. CDR3 coding DNA: TGTGCCAGCAGCCAAAGTAGGGCCCTCACCGGGGAGCTGTTTTTT. This sequence joins TRBV4-2 and TRBJ2-2; D gene ambiguous. CDR1 and CDR2 (germline): LGHNA, YNFKEQ. The V and J ends lost 2 bases and 4 bases respectively, with 11 bases between them. The CDR3 has 15 residues.

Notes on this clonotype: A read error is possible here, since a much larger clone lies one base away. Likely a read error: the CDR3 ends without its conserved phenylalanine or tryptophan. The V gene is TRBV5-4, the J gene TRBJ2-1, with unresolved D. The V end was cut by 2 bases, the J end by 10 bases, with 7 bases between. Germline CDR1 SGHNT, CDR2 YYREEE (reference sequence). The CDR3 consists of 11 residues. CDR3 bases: TGTGCCAGCAGCTTTCAGGAGGAGCAGTTCCTC. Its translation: CASSFQEEQFL.

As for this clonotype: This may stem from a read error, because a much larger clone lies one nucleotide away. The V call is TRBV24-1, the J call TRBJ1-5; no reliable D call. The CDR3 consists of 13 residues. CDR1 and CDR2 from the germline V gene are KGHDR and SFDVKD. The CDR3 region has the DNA TGTGCCACCAGTGAGCCAGGAAATCGGCCCCAGCATTTT. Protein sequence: CATSEPGNRPQHF.

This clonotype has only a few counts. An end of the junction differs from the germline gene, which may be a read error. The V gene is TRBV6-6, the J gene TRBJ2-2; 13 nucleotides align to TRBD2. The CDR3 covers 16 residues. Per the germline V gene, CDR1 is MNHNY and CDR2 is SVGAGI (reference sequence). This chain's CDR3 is CVSSRLAGGNTGELFF. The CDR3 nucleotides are TGTGTCAGCAGCCGACTAGCGGGAGGGAACACCGGGGAGCTGTTTTTT.

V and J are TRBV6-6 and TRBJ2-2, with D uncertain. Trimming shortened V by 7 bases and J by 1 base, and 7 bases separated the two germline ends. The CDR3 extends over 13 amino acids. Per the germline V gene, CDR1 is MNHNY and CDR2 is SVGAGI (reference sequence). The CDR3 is CASTTVNTGELFF. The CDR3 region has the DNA TGTGCCAGCACCACTGTGAACACCGGGGAGCTGTTTTTT.

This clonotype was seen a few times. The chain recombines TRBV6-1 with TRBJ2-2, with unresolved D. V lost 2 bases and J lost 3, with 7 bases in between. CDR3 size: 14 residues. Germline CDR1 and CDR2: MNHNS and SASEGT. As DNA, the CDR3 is TGTGCCAGCAGTGAAAGATCCGACACCGGGGAGCTGTTTTTT. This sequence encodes CASSERSDTGELFF.

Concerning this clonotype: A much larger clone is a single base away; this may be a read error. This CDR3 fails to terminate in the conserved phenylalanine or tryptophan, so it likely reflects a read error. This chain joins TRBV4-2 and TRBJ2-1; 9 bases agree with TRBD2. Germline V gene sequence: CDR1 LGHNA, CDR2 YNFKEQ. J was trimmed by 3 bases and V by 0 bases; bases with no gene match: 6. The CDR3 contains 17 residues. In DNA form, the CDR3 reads TGTGCCAGCAGCCAAGACGCCCTGACTAGCGGCTACAATGAGCAGTTCTTA. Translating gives CASSQDALTSGYNEQFL.

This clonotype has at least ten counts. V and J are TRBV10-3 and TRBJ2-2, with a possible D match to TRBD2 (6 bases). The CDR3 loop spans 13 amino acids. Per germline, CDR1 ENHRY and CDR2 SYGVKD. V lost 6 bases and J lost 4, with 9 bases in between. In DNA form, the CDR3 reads TGTGCCATCAGAGGGACTGGCACCGGGGAGCTGTTTTTT. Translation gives CAIRGTGTGELFF.